This T cell receptor (beta chain) comes out of a study of monozygotic twins with cystic fibrosis (dated by TCRdb to the early 2020s). Some background on the complete study: Roughly 2.7 micrograms of fragmented DNA went through approximately 14 PCR cycles to produce barcoded libraries. To gauge how much genetics shapes V and J gene usage, the researchers compared TCR beta repertoires both within and across 16 monozygotic twin pairs who have cystic fibrosis. The cohort comprised ten female and six male twin pairs aged about 2.0 to 40 years, median 9.1 years, mostly children and adolescents. Twins were ranked among 800 to 1,100 cohort participants for weight-for-height and FEVPerc (FEV1 disease centile) at the day of blood sampling. Data for three of the twin pairs had already been reported earlier in a different context. The paper as a whole reports these results and caveats: Simpson clonality was generally low (median 0.0095), suggesting a naive-dominated repertoire, with higher clonality in the most severely affected patients. V gene usage was most similar to the co-twin for 13 of 16 pairs, and J usage for 8 of 16 pairs, suggesting genetic constraints. Significantly higher nucleotide-identical clonotype sharing was observed within monozygotic CF twin pairs than between unrelated CF individuals (P = 0.000026, Mann-Whitney). The cohort was small, and the number of shared CDR3s showed no association with age, concordance or disease severity.

TCR beta CDR3 regions were amplified by multiplex PCR using the immunoSEQ immune profiling system, following the manufacturer's instructions. Sequencing was performed on an Illumina NextSeq system. From the authors' description of their analysis: The immunoSEQ Analyzer platform handled processing of the sequence data, and clonality was calculated by taking the square root of Simpson's index of productive rearrangements. Jensen-Shannon distance served as the measure of similarity in V and J usage, while OLGA was used to compute CDR3 generation probabilities. The researchers looked up shared CDR3 sequences in the immuneACCESS database (August 2020) and in VDJdb (December 2020). In TCRdb, the immuneACCESS table is reduced to in-frame sequences with V and J assigned. These tables do not hold every clone; where another copy was compared, an unresolved V gene accounts for under half, and the others remain unexplained. V, J and clone size are taken as reported in that table, and D and trimming were inferred from the DNA itself. This sample has about 35,000 clones in its table, and just over 65% of those were observed once. Clones ranked in the top ten supply around 0.8% of the sample.

A remark on this clone: This clone's antigen is unknown. No clone much larger than this one lies a single base away; base qualities are absent.

The twin pairs came from the European Cystic Fibrosis Twin and Sibling Study Cohort, a cohort that recruited patients from over a hundred CF clinics across 14 European countries. Zygosity and CFTR genotype were verified in-house, and zygosity was tested by multiplex PCR of nine short tandem repeat loci. Each twin gave a peripheral blood sample, and clinical parameters were documented on that same day of blood sampling. Phenol/chloroform extraction was used to isolate genomic DNA from peripheral blood cells, and the DNA was then kept in TE buffer at 4 degrees C. Sequences were obtained from blood. This receptor was obtained from a girl aged 5 to 17 with cystic fibrosis.

The nucleotide sequence is given as TGTGCCAGCAGCTTAAGCATAAGATCCCTGGGCACAGATACGCAGTATTTT. Its translation is CASSLSIRSLGTDTQYF. Recombination connected TRBV7-8 to TRBJ2-3; no D segment can be confidently identified. The cysteine opens and the phenylalanine closes a CDR3 of 17 amino acids. Only CDR3 DNA remains: 51 bases, in frame from the first base. The germline V gene sets CDR1 to SGHVS and CDR2 to FQNEAQ. A distance of 16 bases separates the germline ends of V and J, which lose 2 bases and 1 base respectively.